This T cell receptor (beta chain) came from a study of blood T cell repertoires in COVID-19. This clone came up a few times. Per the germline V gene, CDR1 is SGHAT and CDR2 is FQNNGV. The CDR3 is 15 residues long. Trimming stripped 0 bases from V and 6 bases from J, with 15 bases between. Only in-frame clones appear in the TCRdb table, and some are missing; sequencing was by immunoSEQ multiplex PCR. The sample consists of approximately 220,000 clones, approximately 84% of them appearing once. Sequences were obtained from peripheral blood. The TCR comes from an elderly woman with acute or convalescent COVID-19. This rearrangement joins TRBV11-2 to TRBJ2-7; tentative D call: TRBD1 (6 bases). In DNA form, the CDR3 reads TGTGCCAGCAGCTTAGAGTCAGGGGCTCTCAGCGAGCAGTACTTC. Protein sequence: CASSLESGALSEQYF.